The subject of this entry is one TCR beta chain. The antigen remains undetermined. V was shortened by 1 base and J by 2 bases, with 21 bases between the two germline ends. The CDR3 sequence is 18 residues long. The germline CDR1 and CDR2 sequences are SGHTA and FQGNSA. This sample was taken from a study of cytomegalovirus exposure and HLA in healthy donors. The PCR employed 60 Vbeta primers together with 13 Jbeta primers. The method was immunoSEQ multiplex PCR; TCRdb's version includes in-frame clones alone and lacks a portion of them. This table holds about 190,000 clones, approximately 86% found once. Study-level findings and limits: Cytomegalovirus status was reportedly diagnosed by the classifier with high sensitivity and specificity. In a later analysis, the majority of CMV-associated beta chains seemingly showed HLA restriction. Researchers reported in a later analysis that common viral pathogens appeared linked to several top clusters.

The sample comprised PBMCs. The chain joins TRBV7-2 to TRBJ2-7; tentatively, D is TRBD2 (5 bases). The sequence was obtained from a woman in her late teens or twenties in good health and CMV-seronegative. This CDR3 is CASSLEGGVRGFPYEQYF. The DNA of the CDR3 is TGTGCCAGCAGCTTAGAAGGCGGAGTTCGCGGGTTCCCCTACGAGCAGTACTTC.